Each of the 20 T cell receptor beta chains below was sequenced from the same sample in a study of blood T cell repertoires in COVID-19 (dated by TCRdb to the early 2020s). Library preparation employed the immunoSEQ multiplex PCR assay. In its TCRdb copy, this immuneACCESS table keeps in-frame sequences only and misses some clones. Where compared with another copy, unresolved V genes explain less than half of these, and the others have no known cause. The sample contains 140,000 or so clones, over 75% of them found a single time. The ten largest clones take up about 3.2% of the sample. The material sequenced was peripheral blood. Source of these receptors: a man over 45 with acute or convalescent COVID-19.

The V call is TRBV18, the J call TRBJ1-4; D may be TRBD1 (5 bases). Germline values: CDR1 KGHSH, CDR2 LQKENI. This CDR3 region has 15 residues. Trimming removed 6 bases at V and 6 bases at J, with 17 bases between. The CDR3 bases are TGTGCCAGCTCCCTAAGCGGGGCGGTGGATGAAAAACTGTTTTTT. It encodes CASSLSGAVDEKLFF.

A word on this clone: At one of its ends the junction is not consistent with the germline gene, which may arise from a read error. V gene TRBV6-5 combines with J gene TRBJ2-3; no clear D. The CDR3 has 13 amino acids. CDR1 MNHEY and CDR2 SVGAGI come from the germline V gene. The CDR3 coding sequence is TGTGCCACCAGTTTGGGCGAACCCGATACGCAGTATTTT. Encoded protein: CATSLGEPDTQYF.

The rearrangement uses TRBV7-9 and TRBJ2-5; D is unclear. Germline V CDR1 and CDR2: SEHNR, FQNEAQ (reference sequence). V lost 5 bases and J lost 2, with 3 bases in between. The CDR3 sequence is 11 residues long. This CDR3 reads CASSPQETQYF. The CDR3 DNA reads as TGTGCCAGCAGCCCACAAGAGACCCAGTACTTC.

V is TRBV5-6 and J is TRBJ1-3; D gene ambiguous. This CDR3 comprises 14 residues. Trimming removed 2 bases at V and 0 bases at J, with 6 bases between. CDR1 and CDR2 from the germline V gene are SGHDT and YYEEEE. As DNA, the CDR3 is TGTGCCAGCAGCTTTCCCAACTCTGGAAACACCATATATTTT. Translation gives CASSFPNSGNTIYF.

The chain is built from TRBV18 and TRBJ2-1; the match to TRBD2 covers 8 bases. Germline V CDR1 and CDR2: KGHSH, LQKENI. The CDR3 is made up of 14 amino acids. The junction had 0 bases not matched to a gene; V was cut back by 2 bases and J by 3 bases. The CDR3 coding sequence is TGTGCCAGCTCACCAACTAGCGGCTACAATGAGCAGTTCTTC. It yields the protein CASSPTSGYNEQFF.

This clone turned up a few times. V gene TRBV25-1 combines with J gene TRBJ1-4; D may be TRBD1 (6 bases). The CDR3 covers 16 residues. V dropped 1 base and J dropped 2 bases, with 11 bases sitting between them. Germline CDR1 reads MGHDK; CDR2 reads SYGVNS. This CDR3 reads CASSESTGHTNEKLFF. CDR3 DNA sequence: TGTGCCAGCAGTGAATCTACGGGACACACTAATGAAAAACTGTTTTTT.

This CDR3 reads CASSRDRGGYEQYF. The CDR3 nucleotides are TGTGCCAGCAGTCGAGACAGGGGGGGCTACGAGCAGTACTTC. The chain recombines TRBV6-5 with TRBJ2-7, with 9 nucleotides matching TRBD1. With 5 bases clipped from V and 3 bases from J, the junction kept 5 bases outside the gene matches. The CDR3 is made up of 14 amino acids. The germline V gene has CDR1 MNHEY and CDR2 SVGAGI.

The J gene is TRBJ1-4, the V gene TRBV5-1; 7 bases are shared with TRBD1. The CDR3 is 14 amino acids. The V gene end was trimmed by 3 bases and the J gene end by 4 bases; junction bases not matched to a gene: 3. The germline gives CDR1 SGHRS, CDR2 YFSETQ. This CDR3 is CASSSGTVNEKLFF. The CDR3 DNA follows: TGCGCCAGCAGCTCGGGGACAGTTAATGAAAAACTGTTTTTT. The variable domain in full, completed from reference TRBV5-1 and TRBJ1-4, reads KAGVTQTPRYLIKTRGQQVTLSCSPISGHRSVSWYQQTPGQGLQFLFEYFSETQRNKGNFPGRFSGRQFSNSRSEMNVSTLELGDSALYLCASSSGTVNEKLFFGSGTQLSVL.

The rearrangement links TRBV3-1 (or the pseudogene TRBV3-2) to TRBJ2-6; D not resolved. This CDR3 region has 15 residues. Germline CDR1 and CDR2: LGHDT and YNNKEL (reference sequence). Trimming removed 0 bases from V and 0 bases from J, with 3 bases in between. CDR3 in amino acids: CASSQDHSGANVLTF. The CDR3 DNA reads TGTGCCAGCAGCCAAGATCACTCTGGGGCCAACGTCCTGACTTTC.

The CDR3 spells CAISEELGTGGTEAFF. As DNA, the CDR3 is TGTGCCATCAGTGAGGAGTTGGGGACAGGGGGTACTGAAGCTTTCTTT. The chain is built from TRBV10-3 and TRBJ1-1; 11 nucleotides agree with TRBD1. The CDR3 extends over 16 amino acids. The V gene's germline CDR1 is ENHRY and CDR2 SYGVKD. The V segment lost 2 bases and the J segment 5 bases; nucleotides outside the gene matches: 7.

The sample holds one count of this clone. This chain uses TRBV18 with TRBJ1-6; 7 bases match TRBD1. The CDR3 is 14 amino acids. The germline V gene has CDR1 KGHSH and CDR2 LQKENI. The junction had 5 bases not matched to a gene; V was cut back by 3 bases and J by 9 bases. CDR3 in amino acids: CASSPVTGSSPLHF. The CDR3 DNA follows: TGTGCCAGCTCACCGGTGACAGGGTCTTCACCCCTCCACTTT.

The table lists this clone with a few counts. This chain connects TRBV9 to TRBJ2-1, with D perhaps matching TRBD2 (5 bases). CDR1 and CDR2 from the germline V gene are SGDLS and YYNGEE. This CDR3 spans 15 amino acids. Trimming removed 1 base at V and 4 bases at J, with 12 bases between. CDR3 DNA: TGTGCCAGCAGCGTAAGAAGCGGACCTTACAATGAGCAGTTCTTC. It translates to CASSVRSGPYNEQFF. The full variable domain, its missing parts supplied by reference TRBV9 and TRBJ2-1, is DSGVTQTPKHLITATGQRVTLRCSPRSGDLSVYWYQQSLDQGLQFLIQYYNGEERAKGNILERFSAQQFPDLHSELNLSSLELGDSALYFCASSVRSGPYNEQFFGPGTRLTVL.

The chain joins TRBV10-3 to TRBJ2-3; 7 nucleotides align to TRBD1. V lost 7 bases and J lost 1; bases outside the gene matches: 8. Per the germline V gene, CDR1 is ENHRY and CDR2 is SYGVKD. CDR3 length equals 15 residues. The CDR3 coding sequence is TGTGCCATCACCCCCGGGACAGTTCGCACAGATACGCAGTATTTT. This gives the protein CAITPGTVRTDTQYF.

CDR3 in amino acids: CASSESGGSEAFF. Here the CDR3 DNA reads TGTGCCAGCAGTGAATCGGGGGGATCTGAAGCTTTCTTT. The V call is TRBV25-1, the J call TRBJ1-1; a weak D match, TRBD1 (5 bases). Germline V gene data show CDR1 as MGHDK and CDR2 as SYGVNS. CDR3 size: 13 residues. The germline V and J ends were trimmed by 1 base and 6 bases, with 9 bases remaining between them. Using reference TRBV25-1 and TRBJ1-1 for the parts outside the CDR3, the full variable domain is EADIYQTPRYLVIGTGKKITLECSQTMGHDKMYWYQQDPGMELHLIHYSYGVNSTEKGDLSSESTVSRIRTEHFPLTLESARPSHTSQYLCASSESGGSEAFFGQGTRLTVV.

This sequence joins TRBV6-5 and TRBJ1-5, with 10 bases matching TRBD1. V dropped 8 bases and J dropped 4; count of bases not matched to a gene: 2. The CDR3 is made up of 13 amino acids. Germline CDR1 is MNHEY and CDR2 is SVGAGI. CDR3 region: CASGQGENQPQHF. The CDR3, as DNA: TGTGCCAGCGGACAGGGGGAGAATCAGCCCCAGCATTTT.

The V and J genes are TRBV7-9 and TRBJ1-2; D perhaps matches TRBD1 (6 bases). The CDR3 runs 16 residues. The germline V gene encodes CDR1 SEHNR and CDR2 FQNEAQ (reference sequence). V dropped 1 base and J dropped 3 bases, with 15 bases sitting between them. CDR3 sequence (DNA): TGTGCCAGCAGCTTAGTAGGCAGGGGATGGGACTATGGCTACACCTTC. Translation: CASSLVGRGWDYGYTF. The variable domain in full, completed from reference TRBV7-9 and TRBJ1-2, reads DTGVSQNPRHKITKRGQNVTFRCDPISEHNRLYWYRQTLGQGPEFLTYFQNEAQLEKSRLLSDRFSAERPKGSFSTLEIQRTEQGDSAMYLCASSLVGRGWDYGYTFGSGTRLTVV.

This chain uses TRBV28 with TRBJ2-1; D ambiguous. The V and J ends lost 5 bases and 10 bases respectively, with 9 bases between them. The germline gives CDR1 MDHEN, CDR2 SYDVKM. CDR3 length: 11 amino acids. The CDR3 DNA sequence: TGTGCCAGCAGTCCCGCTAGGGAGCAGTTCTTC. Amino acid sequence: CASSPAREQFF.

In its sample, this clone was seen once. V is TRBV28 and J is TRBJ1-2, with 7 bases fitting TRBD1. V lost 7 bases to trimming and J lost 6 bases; unmatched junction nucleotides: 14. This CDR3 is built from 15 residues. The germline V gene has CDR1 MDHEN and CDR2 SYDVKM. CDR3 protein: CASTYPGQAKNGYTF. CDR3 DNA: TGTGCCAGCACCTACCCCGGACAGGCAAAGAATGGCTACACCTTC.

The chain is built from TRBV6-5 and TRBJ1-1; weak D call: TRBD1 (5 bases). Trimming shortened V by 7 bases and J by 3 bases, and 9 bases separated the two germline ends. Per the germline V gene, CDR1 is MNHEY and CDR2 is SVGAGI. The CDR3 contains 12 residues. CDR3 DNA: TGTGCCAGCATAGGGGTGTACACTGAAGCTTTCTTT. Its translation is CASIGVYTEAFF.

The chain is built from TRBV7-3 and TRBJ2-1, with 7 bases identical to TRBD1. V lost 2 bases and J lost 8; bases outside the gene matches: 9. The V gene's germline CDR1 is SGHTA and CDR2 FQGTGA. The CDR3 runs 15 residues. The CDR3 DNA is TGTGCCAGCAGCTTAGAGTCAGGGGGTTTGTATGAGCAGTTCTTC. Its translation is CASSLESGGLYEQFF.